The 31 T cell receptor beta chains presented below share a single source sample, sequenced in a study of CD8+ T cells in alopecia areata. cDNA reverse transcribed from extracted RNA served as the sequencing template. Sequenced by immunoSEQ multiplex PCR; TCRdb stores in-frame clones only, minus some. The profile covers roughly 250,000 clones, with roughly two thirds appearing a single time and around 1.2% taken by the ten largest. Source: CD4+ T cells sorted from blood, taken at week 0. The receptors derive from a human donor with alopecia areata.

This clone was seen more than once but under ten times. CDR3 residues: CSVEVRGSGYGYTF. CDR3 bases: TGCAGCGTTGAAGTACGCGGGAGCGGCTATGGCTACACCTTC. The chain carries TRBV29-1 and TRBJ1-2; no clear D gene. Germline V gene sequence: CDR1 SQVTM, CDR2 ANQGSEA. CDR3 length: 14 amino acids. Trimming shortened V by 1 base and J by 4 bases, and 13 bases separated the two germline ends.

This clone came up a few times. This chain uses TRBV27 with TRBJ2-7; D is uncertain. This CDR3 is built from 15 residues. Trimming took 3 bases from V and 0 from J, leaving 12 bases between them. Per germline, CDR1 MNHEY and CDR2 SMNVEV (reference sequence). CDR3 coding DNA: TGTGCCAGCAGTTTGAGGTGGCAGAGCTCCTACGAGCAGTACTTC. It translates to CASSLRWQSSYEQYF.

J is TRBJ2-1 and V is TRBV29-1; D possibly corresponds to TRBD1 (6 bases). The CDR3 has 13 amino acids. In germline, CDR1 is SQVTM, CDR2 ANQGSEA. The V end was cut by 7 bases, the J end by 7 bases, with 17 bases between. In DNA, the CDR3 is TGCAGCGCCAAGACAGGTCAGGTGAATGAGCAGTTCTTC. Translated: CSAKTGQVNEQFF.

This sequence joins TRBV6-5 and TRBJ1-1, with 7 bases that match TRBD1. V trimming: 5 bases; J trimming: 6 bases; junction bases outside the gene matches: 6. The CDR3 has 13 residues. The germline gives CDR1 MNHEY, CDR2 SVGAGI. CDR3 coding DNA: TGTGCCAGCAGTCTCAGGGGGAGCGCTGAAGCTTTCTTT. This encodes CASSLRGSAEAFF.

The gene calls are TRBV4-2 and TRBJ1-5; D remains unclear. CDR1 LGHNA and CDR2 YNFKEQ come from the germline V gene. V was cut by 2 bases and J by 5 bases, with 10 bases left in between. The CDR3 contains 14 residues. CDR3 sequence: CASSQSFGDQPQHF. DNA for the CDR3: TGTGCCAGCAGCCAATCATTCGGGGATCAGCCCCAGCATTTT.

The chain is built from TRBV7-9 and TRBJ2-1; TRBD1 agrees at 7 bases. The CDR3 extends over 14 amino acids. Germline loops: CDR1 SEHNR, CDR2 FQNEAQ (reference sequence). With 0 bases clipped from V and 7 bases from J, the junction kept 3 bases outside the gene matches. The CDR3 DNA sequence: TGTGCCAGCAGCTTAGCCCACAGGGGTAATGAGCAGTTCTTC. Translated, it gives CASSLAHRGNEQFF.

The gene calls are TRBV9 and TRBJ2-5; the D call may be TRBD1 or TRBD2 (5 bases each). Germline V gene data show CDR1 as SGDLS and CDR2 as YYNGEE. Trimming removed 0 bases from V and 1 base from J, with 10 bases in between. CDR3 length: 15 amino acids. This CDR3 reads CASSVGMRGQETQYF. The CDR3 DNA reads TGTGCCAGCAGCGTAGGGATGAGGGGCCAAGAGACCCAGTACTTC.

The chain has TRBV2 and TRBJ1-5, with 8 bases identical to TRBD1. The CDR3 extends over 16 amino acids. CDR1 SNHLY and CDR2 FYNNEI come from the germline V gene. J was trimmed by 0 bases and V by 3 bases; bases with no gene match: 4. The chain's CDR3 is CASSEDRVDSNQPQHF. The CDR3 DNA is TGTGCCAGCAGTGAGGACAGGGTAGATAGCAATCAGCCCCAGCATTTT.

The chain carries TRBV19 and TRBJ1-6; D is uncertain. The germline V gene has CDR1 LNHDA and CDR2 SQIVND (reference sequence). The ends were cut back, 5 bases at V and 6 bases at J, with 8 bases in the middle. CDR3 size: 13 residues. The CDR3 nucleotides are TGTGCCAGTAGTGAACAGACTAATTCACCCCTCCACTTT. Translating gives CASSEQTNSPLHF.

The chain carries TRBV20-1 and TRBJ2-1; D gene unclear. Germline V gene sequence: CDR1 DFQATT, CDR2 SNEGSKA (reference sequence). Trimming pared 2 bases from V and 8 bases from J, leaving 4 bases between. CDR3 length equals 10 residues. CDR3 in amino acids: CSARRDEQFF. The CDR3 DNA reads TGCAGTGCTAGAAGAGATGAGCAGTTCTTC.

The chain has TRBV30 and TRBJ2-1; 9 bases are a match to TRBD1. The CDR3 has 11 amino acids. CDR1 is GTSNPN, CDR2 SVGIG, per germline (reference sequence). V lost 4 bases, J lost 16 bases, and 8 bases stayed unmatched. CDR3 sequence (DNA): TGTGCCTGGAACTTCCGGGACAGGGATTTCTTC. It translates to CAWNFRDRDFF.

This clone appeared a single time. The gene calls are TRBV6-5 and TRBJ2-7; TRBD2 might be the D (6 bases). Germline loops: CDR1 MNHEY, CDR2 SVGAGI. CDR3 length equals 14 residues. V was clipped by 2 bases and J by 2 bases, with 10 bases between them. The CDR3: CASSYRTGAYEQYF. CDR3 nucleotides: TGTGCCAGCAGTTACCGGACGGGAGCCTACGAGCAGTACTTC.

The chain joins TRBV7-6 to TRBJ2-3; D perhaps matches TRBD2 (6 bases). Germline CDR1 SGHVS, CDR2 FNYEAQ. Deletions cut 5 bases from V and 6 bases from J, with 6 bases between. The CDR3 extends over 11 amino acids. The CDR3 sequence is CASSAGDTQYF. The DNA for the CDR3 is TGTGCCAGCAGCGCGGGGGATACGCAGTATTTT.

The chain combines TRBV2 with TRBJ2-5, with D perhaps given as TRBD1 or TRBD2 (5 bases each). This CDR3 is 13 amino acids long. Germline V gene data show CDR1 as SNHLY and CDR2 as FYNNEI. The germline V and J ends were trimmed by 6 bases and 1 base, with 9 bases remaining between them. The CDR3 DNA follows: TGTGCCAGCAGGGGGGACGGCCAAGAGACCCAGTACTTC. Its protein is CASRGDGQETQYF. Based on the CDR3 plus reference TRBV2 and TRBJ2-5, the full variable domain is EPEVTQTPSHQVTQMGQEVILRCVPISNHLYFYWYRQILGQKVEFLVSFYNNEISEKSEIFDDQFSVERPDGSNFTLKIRSTKLEDSAMYFCASRGDGQETQYFGPGTRLLVL.

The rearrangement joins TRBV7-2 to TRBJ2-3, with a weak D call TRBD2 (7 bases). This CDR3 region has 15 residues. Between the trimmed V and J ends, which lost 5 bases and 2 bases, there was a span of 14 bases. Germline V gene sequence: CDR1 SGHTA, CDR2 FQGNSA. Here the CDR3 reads CASSELGGPTDTQYF. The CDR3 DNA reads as TGTGCCAGCAGCGAGCTCGGGGGGCCCACAGATACGCAGTATTTT.

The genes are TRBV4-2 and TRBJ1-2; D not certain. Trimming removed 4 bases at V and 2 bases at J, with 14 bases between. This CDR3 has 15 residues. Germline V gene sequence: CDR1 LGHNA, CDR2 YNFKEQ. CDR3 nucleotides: TGTGCCAGCAGCCCCCTCGGCGTCAGGAACTATGGCTACACCTTC. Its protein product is CASSPLGVRNYGYTF.

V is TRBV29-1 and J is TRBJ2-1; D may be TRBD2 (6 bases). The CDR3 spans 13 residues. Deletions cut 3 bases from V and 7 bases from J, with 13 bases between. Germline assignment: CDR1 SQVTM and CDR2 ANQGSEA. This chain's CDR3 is CSVELLAWNEQFF. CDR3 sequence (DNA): TGCAGCGTTGAGTTGCTAGCGTGGAATGAGCAGTTCTTC.

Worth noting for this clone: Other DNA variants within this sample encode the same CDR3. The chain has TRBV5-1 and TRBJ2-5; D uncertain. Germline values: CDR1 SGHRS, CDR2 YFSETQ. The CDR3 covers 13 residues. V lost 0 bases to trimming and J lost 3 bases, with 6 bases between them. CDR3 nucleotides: TGCGCCAGCAGCTTGGTGGGAAAAGAGACCCAGTACTTC. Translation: CASSLVGKETQYF.

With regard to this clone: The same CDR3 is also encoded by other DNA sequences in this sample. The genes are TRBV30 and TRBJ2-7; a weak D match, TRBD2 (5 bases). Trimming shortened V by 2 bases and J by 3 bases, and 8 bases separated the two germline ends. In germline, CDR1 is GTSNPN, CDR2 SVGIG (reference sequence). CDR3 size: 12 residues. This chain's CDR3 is CAWSRGSYEQYF. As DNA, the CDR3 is TGTGCCTGGAGTCGGGGAAGCTACGAGCAGTACTTC. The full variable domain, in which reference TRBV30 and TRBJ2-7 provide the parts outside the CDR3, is SQTIHQWPATLVQPVGSPLSLECTVEGTSNPNLYWYRQAAGRGLQLLFYSVGIGQISSEVPQNLSASRPQDRQFILSSKKLLLSDSGFYLCAWSRGSYEQYFGPGTRLTVT.

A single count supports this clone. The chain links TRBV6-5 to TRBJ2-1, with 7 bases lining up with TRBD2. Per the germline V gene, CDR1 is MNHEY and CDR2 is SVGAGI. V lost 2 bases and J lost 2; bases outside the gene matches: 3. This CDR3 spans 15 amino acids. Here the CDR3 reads CASSYGLAAYNEQFF. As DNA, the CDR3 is TGTGCCAGCAGTTACGGGCTAGCGGCCTACAATGAGCAGTTCTTC.

The CDR3 DNA is TGCAGCGTTGAGGGGACAGGGCTCTCCTACAATGAGCAGTTCTTC. This gives the protein CSVEGTGLSYNEQFF. This chain connects TRBV29-1 to TRBJ2-1; 9 bases agree with TRBD1. In germline, CDR1 is SQVTM, CDR2 ANQGSEA. V trimming: 3 bases; J trimming: 0 bases; junction bases outside the gene matches: 3. The CDR3 is 15 residues long.

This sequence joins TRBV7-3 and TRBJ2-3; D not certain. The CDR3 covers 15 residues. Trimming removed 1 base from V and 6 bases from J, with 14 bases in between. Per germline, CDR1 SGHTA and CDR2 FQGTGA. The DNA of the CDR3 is TGTGCCAGCAGCTTAAGGACCTCAAGTCGGGATACGCAGTATTTT. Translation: CASSLRTSSRDTQYF.

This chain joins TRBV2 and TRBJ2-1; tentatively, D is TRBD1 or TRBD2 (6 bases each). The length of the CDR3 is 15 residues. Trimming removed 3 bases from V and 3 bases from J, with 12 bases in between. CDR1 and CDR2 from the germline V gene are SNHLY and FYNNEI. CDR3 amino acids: CASSDQGGHYNEQFF. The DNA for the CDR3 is TGTGCCAGCAGTGACCAAGGGGGGCACTACAATGAGCAGTTCTTC.

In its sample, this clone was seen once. CDR3 in amino acids: CAWSANRGRRSNEQFF. Here the CDR3 DNA reads TGTGCCTGGAGTGCGAACAGGGGGCGAAGATCCAATGAGCAGTTCTTC. The V call is TRBV30, the J call TRBJ2-1; 9 nucleotides align to TRBD1. The germline gives CDR1 GTSNPN, CDR2 SVGIG (reference sequence). V shed 1 base and J 6 bases; nucleotides not matched to a gene: 10. The CDR3 has 16 residues.

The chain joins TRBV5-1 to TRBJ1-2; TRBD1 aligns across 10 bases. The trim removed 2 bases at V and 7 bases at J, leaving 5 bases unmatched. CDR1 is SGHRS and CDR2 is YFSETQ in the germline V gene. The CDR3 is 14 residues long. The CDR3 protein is CASSLLTGGPGYTF. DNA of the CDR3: TGCGCCAGCAGCTTATTGACAGGGGGCCCTGGCTACACCTTC.

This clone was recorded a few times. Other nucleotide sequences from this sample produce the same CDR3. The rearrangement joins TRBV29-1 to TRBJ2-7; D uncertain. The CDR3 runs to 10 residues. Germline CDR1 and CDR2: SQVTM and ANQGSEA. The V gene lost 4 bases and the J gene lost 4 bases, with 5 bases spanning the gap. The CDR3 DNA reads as TGCAGCGTTGGGGGATACGAGCAGTACTTC. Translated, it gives CSVGGYEQYF.

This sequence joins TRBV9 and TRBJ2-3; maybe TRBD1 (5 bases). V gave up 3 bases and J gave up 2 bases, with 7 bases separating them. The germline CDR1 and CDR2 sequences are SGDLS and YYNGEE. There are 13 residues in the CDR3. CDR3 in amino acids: CASSGQLTDTQYF. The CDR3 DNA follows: TGTGCCAGCAGCGGACAGCTCACAGATACGCAGTATTTT.

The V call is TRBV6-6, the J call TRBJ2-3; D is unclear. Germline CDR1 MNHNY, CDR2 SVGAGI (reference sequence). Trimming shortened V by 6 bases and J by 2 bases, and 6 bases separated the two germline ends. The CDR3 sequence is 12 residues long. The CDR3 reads CASRENTDTQYF. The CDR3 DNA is TGTGCCAGCAGGGAGAACACAGATACGCAGTATTTT.

The CDR3 loop is CSVAQRAGYTF. The CDR3 DNA reads TGCAGCGTTGCGCAGCGCGCTGGCTACACCTTC. The chain carries TRBV29-1 and TRBJ1-2; D is ambiguous. Trimming shortened V by 4 bases and J by 7 bases, and 10 bases separated the two germline ends. CDR3 length equals 11 residues. Looked up from germline, CDR1 is SQVTM and CDR2 is ANQGSEA.

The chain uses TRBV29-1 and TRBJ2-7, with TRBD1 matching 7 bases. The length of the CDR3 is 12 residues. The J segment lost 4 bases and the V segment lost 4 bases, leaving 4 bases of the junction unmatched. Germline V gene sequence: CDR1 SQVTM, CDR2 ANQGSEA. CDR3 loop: CSVGGGAYEQYF. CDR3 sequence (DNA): TGCAGCGTTGGAGGGGGCGCATACGAGCAGTACTTC.

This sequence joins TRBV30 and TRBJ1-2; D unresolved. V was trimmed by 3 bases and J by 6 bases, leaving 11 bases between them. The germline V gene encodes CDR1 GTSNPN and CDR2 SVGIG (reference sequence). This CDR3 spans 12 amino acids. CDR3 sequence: CAWSPAPHGYTF. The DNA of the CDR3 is TGTGCCTGGAGCCCAGCCCCGCATGGCTACACCTTC.